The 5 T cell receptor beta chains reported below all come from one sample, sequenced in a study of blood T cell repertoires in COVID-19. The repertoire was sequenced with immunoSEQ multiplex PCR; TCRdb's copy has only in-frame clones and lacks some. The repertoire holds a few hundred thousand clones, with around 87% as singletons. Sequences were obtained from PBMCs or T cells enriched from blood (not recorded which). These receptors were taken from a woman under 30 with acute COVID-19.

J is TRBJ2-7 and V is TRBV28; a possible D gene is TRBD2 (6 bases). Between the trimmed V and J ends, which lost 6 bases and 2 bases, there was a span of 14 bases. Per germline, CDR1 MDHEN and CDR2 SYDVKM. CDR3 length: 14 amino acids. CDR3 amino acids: CASSPGGRAYEQYF. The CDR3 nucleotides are TGTGCCAGCAGCCCCGGGGGAAGGGCCTACGAGCAGTACTTC.

The CDR3: CATSDRDRQETQYF. As DNA, the CDR3 is TGTGCCACCAGTGACAGGGACAGGCAAGAGACCCAGTACTTC. The rearrangement joins TRBV24-1 to TRBJ2-5; TRBD1 agrees at 8 bases. In germline, CDR1 is KGHDR, CDR2 SFDVKD. Unmatched junction bases numbered 2, after V lost 4 bases and J lost 2 bases. The CDR3 consists of 14 residues.

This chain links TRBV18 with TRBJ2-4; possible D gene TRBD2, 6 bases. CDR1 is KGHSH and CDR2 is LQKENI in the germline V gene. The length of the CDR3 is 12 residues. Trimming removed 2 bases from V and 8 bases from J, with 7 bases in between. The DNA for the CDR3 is TGTGCCAGCTCACCAGAGCGGGACATTCAGTACTTC. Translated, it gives CASSPERDIQYF.

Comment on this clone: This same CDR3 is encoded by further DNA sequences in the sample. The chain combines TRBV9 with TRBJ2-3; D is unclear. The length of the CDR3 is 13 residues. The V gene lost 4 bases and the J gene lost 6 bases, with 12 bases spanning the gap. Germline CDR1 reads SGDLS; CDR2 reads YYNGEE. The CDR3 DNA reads TGTGCCAGCAGCTTTAGAGGTGGCGATACGCAGTATTTT. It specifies CASSFRGGDTQYF.

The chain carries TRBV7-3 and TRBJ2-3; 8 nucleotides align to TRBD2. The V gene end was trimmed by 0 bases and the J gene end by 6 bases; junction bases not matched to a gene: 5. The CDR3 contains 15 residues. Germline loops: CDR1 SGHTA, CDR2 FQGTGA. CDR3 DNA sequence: TGTGCCAGCAGCTTAACTAGCGGGACCCCCGATACGCAGTATTTT. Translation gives CASSLTSGTPDTQYF. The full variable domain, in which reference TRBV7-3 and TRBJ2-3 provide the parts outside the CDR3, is GAGVSQTPSNKVTEKGKYVELRCDPISGHTALYWYRQSLGQGPEFLIYFQGTGAADDSGLPNDRFFAVRPEGSVSTLKIQRTERGDSAVYLCASSLTSGTPDTQYFGPGTRLTVL.